The present TCR beta chain was sequenced within a study of blood T cell repertoires in COVID-19. Study details: Samples taken during acute and convalescent COVID-19 were collected in the United States, Italy and Spain. PBMCs, B-cell-depleted T cells, or T cells provided the cDNA or gDNA that made up the material.

The CDR3 has 16 residues. CDR1 and CDR2 (germline): SGHTA, FQGNSA. V trimming: 5 bases; J trimming: 6 bases; junction bases outside the gene matches: 12. Per the study methods: By means of reference gene primer amplification, nucleated cell counts were estimated. The method was immunoSEQ multiplex PCR; TCRdb's version includes in-frame clones alone and lacks a portion of them. V, J and clone size derive from that table, while D and trimming were established from the DNA sequence. The sample includes around 150,000 clones, about nine tenths seen only once; the top ten take 10% to 13%. The sequence derives from a middle-aged man with active or convalescent COVID-19. The chain couples TRBV7-2 to TRBJ2-3; 9 positions agree with TRBD1. Material: peripheral blood. CDR3 sequence (DNA): TGTGCCAGCAGCCCAGAGGGGTGGACAGGGGTGGATACGCAGTATTTT. It codes for CASSPEGWTGVDTQYF.